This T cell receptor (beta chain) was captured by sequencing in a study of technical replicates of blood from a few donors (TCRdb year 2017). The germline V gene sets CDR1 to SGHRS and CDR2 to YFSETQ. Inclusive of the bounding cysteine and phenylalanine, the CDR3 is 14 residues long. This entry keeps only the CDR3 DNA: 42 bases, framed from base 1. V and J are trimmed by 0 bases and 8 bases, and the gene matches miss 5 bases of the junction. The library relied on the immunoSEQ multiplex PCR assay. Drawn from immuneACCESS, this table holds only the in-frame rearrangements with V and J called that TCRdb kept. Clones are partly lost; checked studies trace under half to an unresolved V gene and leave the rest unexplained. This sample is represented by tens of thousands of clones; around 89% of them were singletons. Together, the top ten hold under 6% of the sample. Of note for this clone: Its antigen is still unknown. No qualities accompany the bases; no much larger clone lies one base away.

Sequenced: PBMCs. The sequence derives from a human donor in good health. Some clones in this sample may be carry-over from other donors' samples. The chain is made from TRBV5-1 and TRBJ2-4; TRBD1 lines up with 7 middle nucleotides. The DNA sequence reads TGCGCCAGCAGCTTGGGGGACAGTTTGGACATTCAGTACTTC. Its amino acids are CASSLGDSLDIQYF. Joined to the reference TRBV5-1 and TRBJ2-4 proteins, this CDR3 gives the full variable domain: KAGVTQTPRYLIKTRGQQVTLSCSPISGHRSVSWYQQTPGQGLQFLFEYFSETQRNKGNFPGRFSGRQFSNSRSEMNVSTLELGDSALYLCASSLGDSLDIQYFGAGTRLSVL.